This T cell receptor beta chain was documented in a study of cytomegalovirus exposure and HLA in healthy donors. 60 Vbeta and 13 Jbeta primers were used in PCR. Clones were sequenced by immunoSEQ multiplex PCR, and TCRdb holds only the in-frame ones, with some missing. The table records around 100,000 clones, roughly three fifths of them present only once. The CDR3 contains 13 residues. Study outcomes and limitations: Some V segments, TRBV6-2 and TRBV6-3 among them, were indistinguishable and were therefore excluded.

A note on this clone: Its specificity is not known.

Sequencing used PBMCs. The clonotype originates from a man aged 25-40 years in good health and CMV-seropositive. V is TRBV21-1 and J is TRBJ1-5; no check of the table's D call, TRBD1, against the DNA was made. TRBV21-1 is deemed a pseudogene. The CDR3 loop is CFLEDSNNQPQHF. Here the CDR3 DNA reads TGTTTCCTAGAGGACAGCAATAATCAGCCCCAGCATTTT.